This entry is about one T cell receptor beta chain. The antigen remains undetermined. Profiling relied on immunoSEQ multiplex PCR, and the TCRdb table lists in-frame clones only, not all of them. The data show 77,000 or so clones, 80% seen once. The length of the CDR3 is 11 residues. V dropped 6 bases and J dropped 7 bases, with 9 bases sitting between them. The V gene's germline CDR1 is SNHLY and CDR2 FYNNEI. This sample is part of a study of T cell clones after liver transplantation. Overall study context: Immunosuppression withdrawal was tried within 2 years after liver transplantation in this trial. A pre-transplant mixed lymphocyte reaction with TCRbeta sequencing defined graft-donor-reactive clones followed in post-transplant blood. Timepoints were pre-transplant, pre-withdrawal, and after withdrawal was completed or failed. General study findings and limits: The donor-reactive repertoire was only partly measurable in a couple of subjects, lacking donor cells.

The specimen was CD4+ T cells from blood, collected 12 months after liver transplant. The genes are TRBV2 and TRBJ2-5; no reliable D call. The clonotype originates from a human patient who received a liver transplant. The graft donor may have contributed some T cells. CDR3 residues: CASSALGTQYF. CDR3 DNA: TGTGCCAGCAGCGCCTTGGGGACCCAGTACTTC.